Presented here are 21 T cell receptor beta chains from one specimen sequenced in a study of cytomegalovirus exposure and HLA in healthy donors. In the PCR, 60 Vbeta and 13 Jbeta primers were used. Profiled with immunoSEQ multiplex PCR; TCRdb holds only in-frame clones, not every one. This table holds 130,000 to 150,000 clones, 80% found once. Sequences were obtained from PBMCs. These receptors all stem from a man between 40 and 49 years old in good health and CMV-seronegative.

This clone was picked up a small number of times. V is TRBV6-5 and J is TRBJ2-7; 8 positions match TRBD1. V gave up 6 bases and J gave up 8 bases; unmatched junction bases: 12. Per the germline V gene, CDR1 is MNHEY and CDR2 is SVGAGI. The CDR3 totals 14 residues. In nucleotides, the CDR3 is TGTGCCAGCAGACCCTCGGACAGGGTCTCGAAGCAGTACTTC. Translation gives CASRPSDRVSKQYF.

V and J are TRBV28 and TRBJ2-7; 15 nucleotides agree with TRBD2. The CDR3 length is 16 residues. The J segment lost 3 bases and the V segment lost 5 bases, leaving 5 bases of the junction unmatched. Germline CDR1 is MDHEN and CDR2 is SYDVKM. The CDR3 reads CASSPTGLAGGYEQYF. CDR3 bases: TGTGCCAGCAGTCCGACGGGACTAGCGGGGGGCTACGAGCAGTACTTC.

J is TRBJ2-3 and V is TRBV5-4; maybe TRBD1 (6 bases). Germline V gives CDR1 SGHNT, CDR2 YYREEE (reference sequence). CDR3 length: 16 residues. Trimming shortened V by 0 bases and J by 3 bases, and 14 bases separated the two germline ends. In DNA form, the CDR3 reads TGTGCCAGCAGCTTGGATTCCAGGGGCCTTACAGATACGCAGTATTTT. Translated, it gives CASSLDSRGLTDTQYF. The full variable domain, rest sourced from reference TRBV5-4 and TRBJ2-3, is ETGVTQSPTHLIKTRGQQVTLRCSSQSGHNTVSWYQQALGQGPQFIFQYYREEENGRGNFPPRFSGLQFPNYSSELNVNALELDDSALYLCASSLDSRGLTDTQYFGPGTRLTVL.

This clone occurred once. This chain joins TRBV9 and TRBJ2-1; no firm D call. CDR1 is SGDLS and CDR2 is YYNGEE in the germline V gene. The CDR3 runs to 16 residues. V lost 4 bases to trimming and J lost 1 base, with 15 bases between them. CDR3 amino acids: CASSSHLKQSYNEQFF. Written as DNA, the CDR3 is TGTGCCAGCAGCTCCCACTTAAAACAGTCCTACAATGAGCAGTTCTTC.

The CDR3 nucleotides read TGTGCCAGTAGGCCCCCTTGGACTAGCAACCCCCGCACAGATACGCAGTATTTT. This codes for CASRPPWTSNPRTDTQYF. The chain combines TRBV19 with TRBJ2-3; 8 bases are a match to TRBD2. The germline gives CDR1 LNHDA, CDR2 SQIVND (reference sequence). The CDR3 runs 18 residues. Trimming at V came to 6 bases and at J to 1 base, leaving 15 bases not matched to a gene. Combining the CDR3 with reference TRBV19 and TRBJ2-3 gives the whole variable domain DGGITQSPKYLFRKEGQNVTLSCEQNLNHDAMYWYRQDPGQGLRLIYYSQIVNDFQKGDIAEGYSVSREKKESFPLTVTSAQKNPTAFYLCASRPPWTSNPRTDTQYFGPGTRLTVL.

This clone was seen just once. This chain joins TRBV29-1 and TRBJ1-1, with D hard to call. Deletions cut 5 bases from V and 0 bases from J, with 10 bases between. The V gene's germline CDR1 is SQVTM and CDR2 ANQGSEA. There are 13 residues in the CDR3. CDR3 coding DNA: TGCAGCGTTTCCGGGGTTATGAACACTGAAGCTTTCTTT. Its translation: CSVSGVMNTEAFF. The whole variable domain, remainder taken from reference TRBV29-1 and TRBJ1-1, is SAVISQKPSRDICQRGTSLTIQCQVDSQVTMMFWYRQQPGQSLTLIATANQGSEATYESGFVIDKFPISRPNLTFSTLTVSNMSPEDSSIYLCSVSGVMNTEAFFGQGTRLTVV.

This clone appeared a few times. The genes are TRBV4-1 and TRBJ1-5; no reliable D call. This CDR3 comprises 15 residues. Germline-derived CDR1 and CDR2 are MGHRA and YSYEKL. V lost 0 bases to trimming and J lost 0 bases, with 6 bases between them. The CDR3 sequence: CASSQDEGSNQPQHF. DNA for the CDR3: TGCGCCAGCAGCCAAGATGAGGGTAGCAATCAGCCCCAGCATTTT.

CDR3 DNA: TGCGCCAGCGCGGCTAGCGGGGGCCGGGTGCAAGAGACCCAGTACTTC. As protein: CASAASGGRVQETQYF. The V call is TRBV10-2, the J call TRBJ2-5; 10 nucleotides agree with TRBD2. In germline, CDR1 is WSHSY, CDR2 SAAADI. V dropped 8 bases and J dropped 2; count of bases not matched to a gene: 11. This CDR3 is 16 amino acids long.

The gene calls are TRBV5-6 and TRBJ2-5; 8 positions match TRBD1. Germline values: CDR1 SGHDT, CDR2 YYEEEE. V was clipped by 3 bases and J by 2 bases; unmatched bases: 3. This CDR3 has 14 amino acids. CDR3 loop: CASSSQGAQETQYF. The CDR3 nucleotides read TGTGCCAGCAGCTCGCAGGGGGCACAAGAGACCCAGTACTTC.

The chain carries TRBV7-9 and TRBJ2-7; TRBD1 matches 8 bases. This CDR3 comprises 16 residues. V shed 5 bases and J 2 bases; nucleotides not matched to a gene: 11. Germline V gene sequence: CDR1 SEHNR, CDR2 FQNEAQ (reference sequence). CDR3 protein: CASSDPGQEKTYEQYF. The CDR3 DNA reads TGTGCCAGCAGCGATCCGGGACAGGAGAAGACCTACGAGCAGTACTTC.

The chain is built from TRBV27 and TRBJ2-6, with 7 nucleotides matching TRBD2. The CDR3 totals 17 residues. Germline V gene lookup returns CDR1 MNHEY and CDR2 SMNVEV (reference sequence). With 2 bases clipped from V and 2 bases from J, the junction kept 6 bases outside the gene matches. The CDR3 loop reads CASSLGRESAGANVLTF. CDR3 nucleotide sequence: TGTGCCAGCAGTTTAGGGAGGGAATCTGCTGGGGCCAACGTCCTGACTTTC.

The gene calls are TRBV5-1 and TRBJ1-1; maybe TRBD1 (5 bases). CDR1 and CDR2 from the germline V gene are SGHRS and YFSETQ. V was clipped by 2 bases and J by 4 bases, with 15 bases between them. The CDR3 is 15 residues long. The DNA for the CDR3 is TGCGCCAGCAGCTTAGACGGACAAAGGGGCACTGAAGCTTTCTTT. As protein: CASSLDGQRGTEAFF.

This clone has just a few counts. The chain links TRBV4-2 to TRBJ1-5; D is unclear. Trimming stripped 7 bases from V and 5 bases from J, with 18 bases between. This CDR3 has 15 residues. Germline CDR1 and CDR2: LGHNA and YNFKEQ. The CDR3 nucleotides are TGTGCCAGCATCCCCGAGGGCCCGGGGTATCAGCCCCAGCATTTT. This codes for CASIPEGPGYQPQHF.

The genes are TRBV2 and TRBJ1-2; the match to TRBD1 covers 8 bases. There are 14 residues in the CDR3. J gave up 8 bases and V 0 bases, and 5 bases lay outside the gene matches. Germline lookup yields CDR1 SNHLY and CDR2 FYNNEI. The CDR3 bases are TGTGCCAGCAGTGAAGCGCGGGGACAGGCGGGCTACACCTTC. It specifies CASSEARGQAGYTF.

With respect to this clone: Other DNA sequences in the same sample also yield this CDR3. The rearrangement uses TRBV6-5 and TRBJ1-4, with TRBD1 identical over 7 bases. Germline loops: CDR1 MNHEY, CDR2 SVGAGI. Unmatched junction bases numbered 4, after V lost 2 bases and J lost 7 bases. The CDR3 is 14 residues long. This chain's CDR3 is CASSYEGATEKLFF. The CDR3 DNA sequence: TGTGCCAGCAGTTACGAGGGGGCGACTGAAAAACTGTTTTTT.

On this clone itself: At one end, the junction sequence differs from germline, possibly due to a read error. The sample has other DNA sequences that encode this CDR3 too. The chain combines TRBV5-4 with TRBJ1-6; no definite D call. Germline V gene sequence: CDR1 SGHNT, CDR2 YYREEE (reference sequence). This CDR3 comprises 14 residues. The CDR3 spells CASSFVPDNSPLHF. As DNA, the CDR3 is TGTGCCAGCAGCTTTGTCCCAGATAATTCCCCCCTCCACTTT.

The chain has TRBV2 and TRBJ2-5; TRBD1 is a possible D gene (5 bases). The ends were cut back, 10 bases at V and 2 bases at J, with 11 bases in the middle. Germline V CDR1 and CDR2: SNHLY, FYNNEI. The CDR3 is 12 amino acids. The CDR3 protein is CANSGLQETQYF. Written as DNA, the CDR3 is TGTGCCAACTCAGGGTTGCAAGAGACCCAGTACTTC.

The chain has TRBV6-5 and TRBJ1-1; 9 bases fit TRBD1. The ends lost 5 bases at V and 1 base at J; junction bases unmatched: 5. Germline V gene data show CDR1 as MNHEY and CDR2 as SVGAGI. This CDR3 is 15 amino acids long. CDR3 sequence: CASSRDRVKNTEAFF. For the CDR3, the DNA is TGTGCCAGCAGTAGGGACAGGGTTAAGAACACTGAAGCTTTCTTT.

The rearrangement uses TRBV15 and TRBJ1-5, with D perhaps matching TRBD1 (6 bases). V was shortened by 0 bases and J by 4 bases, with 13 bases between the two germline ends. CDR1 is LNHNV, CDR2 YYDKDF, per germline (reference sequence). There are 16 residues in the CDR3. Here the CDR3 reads CATSRDAGTFNQPQHF. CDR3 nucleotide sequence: TGTGCCACCAGCAGAGATGCCGGGACATTTAATCAGCCCCAGCATTTT.

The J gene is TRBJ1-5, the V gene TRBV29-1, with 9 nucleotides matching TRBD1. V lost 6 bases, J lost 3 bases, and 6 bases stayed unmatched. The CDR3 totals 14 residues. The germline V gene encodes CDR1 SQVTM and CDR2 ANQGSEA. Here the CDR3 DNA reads TGCAGCGTCCACACAGGGGGCAACAATCAGCCCCAGCATTTT. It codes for CSVHTGGNNQPQHF. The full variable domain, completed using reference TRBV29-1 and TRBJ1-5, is SAVISQKPSRDICQRGTSLTIQCQVDSQVTMMFWYRQQPGQSLTLIATANQGSEATYESGFVIDKFPISRPNLTFSTLTVSNMSPEDSSIYLCSVHTGGNNQPQHFGDGTRLSIL.

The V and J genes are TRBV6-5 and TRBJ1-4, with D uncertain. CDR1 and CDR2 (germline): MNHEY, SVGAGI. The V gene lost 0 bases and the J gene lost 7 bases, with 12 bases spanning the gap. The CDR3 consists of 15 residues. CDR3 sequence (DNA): TGTGCCAGCAGTTACTCGAGTCCTACCCTTGAAAAACTGTTTTTT. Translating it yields CASSYSSPTLEKLFF.